These 14 T cell receptor beta chains were all obtained from the same sample, sequenced in a study of T cell repertoires in cytomegalovirus infection. TCRdb fed the reads into MiXCR, producing one record per CDR3 protein. The profile shows under 350,000 distinct CDR3 sequences, over 7.5% of them singletons. Sequencing input: PBMCs. These receptors were obtained from a human donor in good health (CMV status not recorded). Some clones in this sample may be carry-over from other donors' samples.

This clonotype was picked up many times. The chain is built from TRBV7-2 and TRBJ1-1; D remains ambiguous. The ends were cut back, 10 bases at V and 0 bases at J, with 12 bases in the middle. The CDR3 is made up of 13 amino acids. Germline CDR1 and CDR2: SGHTA and FQGNSA. This CDR3 reads CATLRGLNTEAFF. The CDR3 DNA reads TGTGCCACCCTAAGAGGCCTGAACACTGAAGCTTTCTTT.

This clonotype was detected ten times or more. V gene TRBV7-9 combines with J gene TRBJ1-2; D is uncertain. The CDR3 spans 10 residues. The germline V gene has CDR1 SEHNR and CDR2 FQNEAQ (reference sequence). V dropped 5 bases and J dropped 7 bases, with 5 bases sitting between them. CDR3 region: CASSRVGYTF. The CDR3 coding sequence is TGTGCCAGCAGCAGGGTTGGCTACACCTTC.

This clonotype was found a few times. The chain recombines TRBV20-1 with TRBJ1-6, with 10 bases that match TRBD1. Germline values: CDR1 DFQATT, CDR2 SNEGSKA (reference sequence). V was pared by 6 bases and J by 2 bases, with 7 bases of the junction left unmatched. The CDR3 has 16 residues. The DNA of the CDR3 is TGCAGTGCGGGAGACAGGGGGCAGACCTATAATTCACCCCTCCACTTT. This translates into CSAGDRGQTYNSPLHF.

This clonotype was recorded many times. The chain recombines TRBV7-2 with TRBJ2-1; 10 bases fit TRBD2. CDR1 and CDR2 (germline): SGHTA, FQGNSA. This CDR3 region has 16 residues. Losses at the gene ends were 1 base for V and 5 bases for J; bases not matched to a gene: 5. The CDR3 protein is CASSLGRLAGDNEQFF. The CDR3 DNA follows: TGTGCCAGCAGCTTAGGCCGCCTAGCGGGGGACAATGAGCAGTTCTTC.

This clonotype was detected a few times. V gene TRBV4-1 combines with J gene TRBJ1-2, with D perhaps matching TRBD1 (5 bases). The CDR3 is made up of 13 amino acids. The germline V and J ends were trimmed by 5 bases and 7 bases, with 14 bases remaining between them. Germline assignment: CDR1 MGHRA and CDR2 YSYEKL. CDR3 nucleotide sequence: TGCGCCAGCAGCTTTCGGGACGGTGGTGGCTACACCTTC. This codes for CASSFRDGGGYTF.

The chain joins TRBV6-1 to TRBJ2-3; 9 bases line up with TRBD1. With V trimmed by 6 bases and J by 3 bases, 7 bases remained unmatched. This CDR3 has 15 amino acids. Germline V gene lookup returns CDR1 MNHNS and CDR2 SASEGT. CDR3 sequence: CASRSGTGSTDTQYF. CDR3 DNA: TGTGCCAGCAGGTCAGGGACAGGGAGTACAGATACGCAGTATTTT.

In this sample, this clonotype turned up many times. V is TRBV11-2 and J is TRBJ2-1, with TRBD2 as a possible D gene (5 bases). Trimming shortened V by 3 bases and J by 7 bases, and 16 bases separated the two germline ends. This CDR3 region has 15 residues. Germline lookup yields CDR1 SGHAT and CDR2 FQNNGV. The CDR3 DNA reads TGTGCCAGCAGCTTCGAAGCGGCAGCGAGTAATGAGCAGTTCTTC. Translating it yields CASSFEAAASNEQFF.

This clonotype was detected a few times. The chain is built from TRBV14 and TRBJ2-3; D gene unclear. Germline-derived CDR1 and CDR2 are SGHDN and FVKESK. This CDR3 is 15 amino acids long. V gave up 5 bases and J gave up 1 base, with 13 bases separating them. The DNA of the CDR3 is TGTGCCAGCAGCGTCCTCTCAGCCGGCACAGATACGCAGTATTTT. Its protein product is CASSVLSAGTDTQYF.

The table lists this clonotype with many counts. The rearrangement joins TRBV7-9 to TRBJ2-2, with 7 nucleotides matching TRBD1. The germline V gene encodes CDR1 SEHNR and CDR2 FQNEAQ (reference sequence). This CDR3 comprises 16 residues. V was pared by 4 bases and J by 3 bases, with 8 bases of the junction left unmatched. The CDR3 here is CASSSRQGRDTGELFF. DNA of the CDR3: TGTGCCAGCAGCTCCCGACAGGGTCGAGACACCGGGGAGCTGTTTTTT.

The chain recombines TRBV4-1 with TRBJ1-2; a possible D gene is TRBD1 (6 bases). The CDR3 is made up of 17 amino acids. V was shortened by 0 bases and J by 2 bases, with 16 bases between the two germline ends. The germline V gene has CDR1 MGHRA and CDR2 YSYEKL. The DNA of the CDR3 is TGCGCCAGCAGCCAAGAAGGACGGGGGGGGCAGAACTATGGCTACACCTTC. Protein sequence: CASSQEGRGGQNYGYTF.

This clonotype has at least ten counts. CDR3: CASSLGSTSGGYNEQFF. The CDR3 nucleotides are TGTGCCAGCAGCTTGGGCTCGACTAGCGGAGGATACAATGAGCAGTTCTTC. The genes are TRBV7-2 and TRBJ2-1, with 9 bases aligning to TRBD2. V dropped 3 bases and J dropped 4; count of bases not matched to a gene: 10. The V gene's germline CDR1 is SGHTA and CDR2 FQGNSA. The CDR3 loop spans 17 amino acids.

This clonotype was recorded at least ten times. The chain couples TRBV18 to TRBJ1-4; D not resolved. CDR1 KGHSH and CDR2 LQKENI come from the germline V gene. This CDR3 spans 16 amino acids. Between the trimmed V and J ends, which lost 6 bases and 0 bases, there was a span of 14 bases. The CDR3 here is CASSIQPPATNEKLFF. CDR3 sequence (DNA): TGTGCCAGCTCGATTCAACCGCCAGCAACTAATGAAAAACTGTTTTTT.

The sample holds many counts of this clonotype. The chain employs TRBV7-2 and TRBJ2-1; the match to TRBD1 covers 7 bases. The CDR3 covers 15 residues. Germline V gene data show CDR1 as SGHTA and CDR2 as FQGNSA. V gave up 5 bases and J gave up 4 bases; unmatched junction bases: 8. The CDR3 DNA reads TGTGCCAGCAGCCTGACAGGGTTTGAGTACAATGAGCAGTTCTTC. This sequence encodes CASSLTGFEYNEQFF.

This clonotype has a count of ten or more. This chain joins TRBV4-2 and TRBJ2-1; no clear D gene. This CDR3 region has 17 residues. The V and J ends lost 4 bases and 4 bases respectively, with 20 bases between them. From germline, CDR1 is LGHNA and CDR2 YNFKEQ. The DNA of the CDR3 is TGTGCCAGCAGCCCCTTAACCGGCCTCGTAGCTTACAATGAGCAGTTCTTC. Its translation is CASSPLTGLVAYNEQFF.